The clone carrying this TCR beta chain came up once. The data originate from a study of T cell changes during pregnancy in multiple sclerosis. TCRdb's copy holds only in-frame clones and misses some; the assay was immunoSEQ multiplex PCR. The table includes tens of thousands of clones, roughly 89% detected once. Germline lookup yields CDR1 MNHNS and CDR2 SASEGT. The V gene lost 4 bases and the J gene lost 1 base, with 10 bases spanning the gap. The CDR3 has 15 residues. Material: CD8+ T cells from peripheral blood mononuclear cells, obtained in the first trimester of pregnancy. The V and J genes are TRBV6-1 and TRBJ2-2; TRBD2 might be the D (6 bases). This TCR derives from a female donor in good health, enrolled as a control in a pregnancy study. Here the CDR3 reads CASSGGDQNTGELFF. In DNA form, the CDR3 reads TGTGCCAGCAGTGGGGGGGATCAGAACACCGGGGAGCTGTTTTTT.